The clone carrying this T cell receptor (beta chain) was picked up one time. The sample is drawn from a study of blood T cell repertoires in COVID-19. In the study overall: PBMCs, B-cell-depleted T cells, or T cells were the source of the cDNA or gDNA that made up the material.

V was clipped by 7 bases and J by 0 bases, with 10 bases between them. The germline gives CDR1 SNHLY, CDR2 FYNNEI. The length of the CDR3 is 14 residues. Source study methods: By means of reference gene primer amplification, nucleated cell counts were estimated. The data were produced by immunoSEQ multiplex PCR, yet TCRdb's version contains in-frame clones alone and is incomplete. For V, J and clone size, that table is used; D and trimming come from the DNA. In the table there are some 200,000 clones, 70% to 90% of which are singletons. This rearrangement joins TRBV2 to TRBJ1-5, with D unresolved. The receptor was isolated from a man in his fifties or sixties who had recovered from COVID-19. Sequencing was done on a sample of peripheral blood. CDR3 loop: CASTEGHSNQPQHF. The CDR3, as DNA: TGTGCCAGCACCGAGGGTCATAGCAATCAGCCCCAGCATTTT.